This entry lists 19 T cell receptor beta chains sequenced from one sample in a study of PD-L1 blockade in urothelial cancer listed by TCRdb under 2017. The method was the immunoSEQ multiplex PCR assay. The immuneACCESS repertoire file appears here via TCRdb, limited to in-frame rearrangements. These files lack a portion of the clones; in checked studies, under half of the deficit traces to unresolved V genes, and the cause of the others is not known. The sample data list under 80,000 clones, and more than 80% of these were observed just once. Together, the top ten hold around 6% of the sample. The time point label, read with the paper, signifies: pretreatment peripheral blood. Sequenced material: PBMCs, taken around atezolizumab (anti-PD-L1) treatment. The receptors come from a man aged 65 to 79 with urothelial cancer.

The J gene is TRBJ1-1, the V gene TRBV28; 9 nucleotides align to TRBD1. The CDR3 is 14 amino acids. The germline CDR1 and CDR2 sequences are MDHEN and SYDVKM. After removal of 3 bases from V and 10 bases from J, the junction contained 9 bases not matched to a gene. The CDR3 loop is CASSLGTGRGGAFF. In DNA, the CDR3 is TGTGCCAGCAGTTTGGGGACAGGGCGCGGGGGAGCTTTCTTT.

As concerns this clone: In the same sample, other DNA sequences code for this CDR3. The gene calls are TRBV2 and TRBJ1-6; D gene unclear. This CDR3 is built from 14 residues. Germline V lookup: CDR1 SNHLY, CDR2 FYNNEI. V was shortened by 6 bases and J by 0 bases, with 6 bases between the two germline ends. The CDR3 DNA sequence: TGTGCCAGCAGAGATAGCTCCTATAATTCACCCCTCCACTTT. Translated: CASRDSSYNSPLHF.

V usage is TRBV2 and J usage is TRBJ1-5; TRBD1 matches 12 bases. Germline trimming cut 5 bases from V and 5 bases from J; bases unmatched to any gene: 4. CDR1 and CDR2 from the germline V gene are SNHLY and FYNNEI. This CDR3 is 15 amino acids long. Here the CDR3 reads CASSKGQGAHQPQHF. The DNA for the CDR3 is TGTGCCAGCAGTAAGGGACAGGGGGCCCATCAGCCCCAGCATTTT.

This clone was counted once. The V call is TRBV7-6, the J call TRBJ2-2, with D perhaps matching TRBD2 (5 bases). V lost 0 bases to trimming and J lost 4 bases, with 6 bases between them. This CDR3 spans 14 amino acids. Looked up from germline, CDR1 is SGHVS and CDR2 is FNYEAQ. CDR3 coding DNA: TGTGCCAGCAGCTTAGCCGAGGGCACCGGGGAGCTGTTTTTT. Translation: CASSLAEGTGELFF.

The chain combines TRBV23-1 with TRBJ1-2; D perhaps matches TRBD1 (6 bases). TRBV23-1 is assigned to the ORF class and has an uncertain function. V lost 4 bases, J lost 3 bases, and 15 bases lay in between. The CDR3 runs to 15 residues. The DNA of the CDR3 is TGCGCCAGCAGTCGGCGGGCTGAGGGGGACTATGGCTACACCTTC. Protein sequence: CASSRRAEGDYGYTF.

The chain recombines TRBV18 with TRBJ2-1, with D possibly matching TRBD2 (6 bases). Trimming pared 0 bases from V and 4 bases from J, leaving 10 bases between. The CDR3 totals 15 residues. Germline-derived CDR1 and CDR2 are KGHSH and LQKENI. CDR3 residues: CASSPPGTPYNEQFF. CDR3 bases: TGTGCCAGCTCACCACCAGGGACTCCATACAATGAGCAGTTCTTC.

The V gene is TRBV9, the J gene TRBJ1-6; D is perhaps TRBD1 (5 bases). Germline lookup yields CDR1 SGDLS and CDR2 YYNGEE. V was pared by 2 bases and J by 7 bases, with 10 bases between. This CDR3 region has 14 residues. This CDR3 is CASSVQGMNSPLHF. The CDR3 DNA reads as TGTGCCAGCAGCGTTCAGGGTATGAATTCACCCCTCCACTTT.

The CDR3 loop is CASSAILRGGSPNEKLFF. CDR3 bases: TGTGCCAGCAGCGCAATTCTCAGGGGAGGGAGCCCTAATGAAAAACTGTTTTTT. The chain combines TRBV5-6 with TRBJ1-4, with TRBD1 as a possible D gene (6 bases). This CDR3 has 18 amino acids. Germline V gives CDR1 SGHDT, CDR2 YYEEEE. V was clipped by 4 bases and J by 3 bases, with 22 bases between them.

V is TRBV7-5 and J is TRBJ2-3; the table's D call, TRBD2, has no DNA check behind it. TRBV7-5 is recorded as a pseudogene. The CDR3 is 16 amino acids. The CDR3 DNA sequence: TGTGCCAGAAGCTCCCTAGCGGGACCTGGGACAGATACGCAGTATTTT. Translation: CARSSLAGPGTDTQYF.

This chain joins TRBV18 and TRBJ1-6; D is uncertain. Germline CDR1 is KGHSH and CDR2 is LQKENI. Trimming removed 3 bases at V and 7 bases at J, with 13 bases between. This CDR3 has 15 residues. The CDR3 DNA is TGTGCCAGCTCACCTCCGGGTCTCGGGAATTCACCCCTCCACTTT. Translated: CASSPPGLGNSPLHF.

This chain joins TRBV5-1 and TRBJ1-1; D is undetermined. The germline CDR1 and CDR2 sequences are SGHRS and YFSETQ. Trimming left V 3 bases short and J 2 bases short, with 8 bases between. The CDR3 has 13 amino acids. The CDR3 reads CASSSSGNTEAFF. The DNA of the CDR3 is TGCGCCAGCAGCTCGTCAGGTAACACTGAAGCTTTCTTT.

This clone has just one count. The chain uses TRBV19 and TRBJ1-4, with D unresolved. In germline, CDR1 is LNHDA, CDR2 SQIVND (reference sequence). This CDR3 is built from 15 residues. Trimming pared 3 bases from V and 0 bases from J, leaving 8 bases between. CDR3 in amino acids: CASSMNSATNEKLFF. The CDR3 DNA reads TGTGCCAGTAGTATGAACAGTGCAACTAATGAAAAACTGTTTTTT.

The V call is TRBV20-1, the J call TRBJ1-2; the D gene is possibly TRBD1 (5 bases). This CDR3 spans 11 amino acids. The V gene's germline CDR1 is DFQATT and CDR2 SNEGSKA (reference sequence). V was cut by 7 bases and J by 4 bases, with 10 bases left in between. CDR3 residues: CSVGGVYGYTF. CDR3 sequence (DNA): TGCAGTGTGGGGGGGGTCTATGGCTACACCTTC.

The chain joins TRBV27 to TRBJ1-1; unclear D gene. From germline, CDR1 is MNHEY and CDR2 SMNVEV (reference sequence). CDR3 length: 14 residues. Between the trimmed V and J ends, which lost 2 bases and 4 bases, there was a span of 11 bases. The CDR3 is CASSLNFASTEAFF. CDR3 in DNA: TGTGCCAGCAGTTTAAATTTTGCTAGCACTGAAGCTTTCTTT.

The chain couples TRBV27 to TRBJ1-5; possible D gene TRBD1, 5 bases. CDR3 size: 13 residues. CDR1 and CDR2 from the germline V gene are MNHEY and SMNVEV (reference sequence). V was shortened by 5 bases and J by 2 bases, with 7 bases between the two germline ends. The CDR3 is CASSPGRNQPQHF. CDR3 nucleotides: TGTGCCAGCAGTCCAGGGCGCAATCAGCCCCAGCATTTT.

The genes are TRBV6-5 and TRBJ1-2; 8 positions agree with TRBD1. CDR3 length: 13 amino acids. J was trimmed by 2 bases and V by 7 bases; bases with no gene match: 3. Germline CDR1 and CDR2: MNHEY and SVGAGI. CDR3 sequence reads: CASNQGANYGYTF. The CDR3 region has the DNA TGTGCCAGCAACCAGGGGGCGAACTATGGCTACACCTTC.

This clone was observed a few times. An end of the junction differs from the germline gene, which may be a read error. The chain has TRBV7-7 and TRBJ2-2, with D perhaps matching TRBD1 or TRBD2 (5 bases each). This CDR3 contains 13 residues. Germline V gene data show CDR1 as SSHAT and CDR2 as FNYEAQ (reference sequence). The CDR3 here is CASSLAMDRELFF. CDR3 bases: TGTGCTAGCAGCTTAGCGATGGACAGGGAGCTGTTTTTT.

V is TRBV5-6 and J is TRBJ1-5, with TRBD1 matching 8 bases. Germline values: CDR1 SGHDT, CDR2 YYEEEE. V shed 0 bases and J 6 bases; nucleotides not matched to a gene: 2. The CDR3 totals 14 residues. In DNA, the CDR3 is TGTGCCAGCAGCTTGGGGACAGGGCCTCAGCCCCAGCATTTT. Amino acid sequence: CASSLGTGPQPQHF.

The rearrangement joins TRBV7-2 to TRBJ1-5; D is uncertain. Germline CDR1 reads SGHTA; CDR2 reads FQGNSA. CDR3 size: 14 residues. Trimming shortened V by 2 bases and J by 7 bases, and 12 bases separated the two germline ends. CDR3 sequence reads: CASSLSPENQPQHF. Here the CDR3 DNA reads TGTGCCAGCAGCTTATCGCCGGAGAACCAGCCCCAGCATTTT.